The 24 T cell receptor beta chains presented below share a single source sample, sequenced in a study of T cell responses to AZD1222 COVID-19 vaccine. Generated by immunoSEQ multiplex PCR, the TCRdb table keeps only in-frame clones and is missing some. The sample yields roughly 150,000 clones, nearly 95% seen once. The sequencing here drew on peripheral blood, taken on day 0 of AZD1222 vaccination. These receptors all come from an adult in good health.

This clone has only a few counts. This chain links TRBV4-1 with TRBJ1-6; D may be TRBD1 (5 bases). The CDR3 is made up of 14 amino acids. V lost 0 bases, J lost 9 bases, and 9 bases lay in between. Germline V lookup: CDR1 MGHRA, CDR2 YSYEKL. CDR3 protein: CASSQEGVFSPLHF. The CDR3 coding sequence is TGCGCCAGCAGCCAAGAAGGGGTATTTTCACCCCTCCACTTT.

This clone was picked up one time. The chain has TRBV5-1 and TRBJ2-2; the match to TRBD2 covers 8 bases. Germline-derived CDR1 and CDR2 are SGHRS and YFSETQ. This CDR3 has 15 amino acids. Trimming took 1 base from V and 3 from J; bases not matched to a gene: 2. This CDR3 is CASSLYSGDTGELFF. For the CDR3, the DNA is TGCGCCAGCAGCTTGTATAGCGGGGACACCGGGGAGCTGTTTTTT.

The chain employs TRBV11-3 and TRBJ2-5, with D maybe TRBD1 (6 bases). The germline CDR1 and CDR2 sequences are SGHNT and YENEEA. The V and J ends lost 5 bases and 2 bases respectively, with 15 bases between them. The CDR3 loop spans 15 amino acids. The DNA for the CDR3 is TGTGCCAGCAGCCCCGGGACACAGCAACAAGAGACCCAGTACTTC. This translates into CASSPGTQQQETQYF.

This chain connects TRBV11-3 to TRBJ2-7; D is uncertain. The length of the CDR3 is 14 residues. Trimming removed 0 bases at V and 5 bases at J, with 11 bases between. Germline lookup yields CDR1 SGHNT and CDR2 YENEEA. The CDR3 nucleotides read TGTGCCAGCAGCTTAGAGGGCTTCGGGCACGAGCAGTACTTC. Translating gives CASSLEGFGHEQYF. The whole variable domain, remainder taken from reference TRBV11-3 and TRBJ2-7, is EAGVVQSPRYKIIEKKQPVAFWCNPISGHNTLYWYLQNLGQGPELLIRYENEEAVDDSQLPKDRFSAERLKGVDSTLKIQPAELGDSAVYLCASSLEGFGHEQYFGPGTRLTVT.

This chain uses TRBV5-1 with TRBJ2-7, with 11 bases that match TRBD1. Germline trimming cut 3 bases from V and 5 bases from J; bases unmatched to any gene: 7. The CDR3 is 15 amino acids. The germline V gene encodes CDR1 SGHRS and CDR2 YFSETQ. The CDR3 sequence is CASSYGGTGGNEQYF. The DNA for the CDR3 is TGCGCCAGCAGCTACGGCGGGACAGGGGGGAACGAGCAGTACTTC.

The chain employs TRBV6-5 and TRBJ1-5, with D perhaps matching TRBD1 (6 bases). CDR3 size: 14 residues. Germline V gene lookup returns CDR1 MNHEY and CDR2 SVGAGI. V lost 6 bases and J 5 bases, leaving 14 bases between the germline ends. The CDR3 region is CASSRGPGDQPQHF. The CDR3 DNA reads as TGTGCCAGCAGCCGGGGGCCCGGGGATCAGCCCCAGCATTTT.

The chain has TRBV7-2 and TRBJ1-3; the D is unclear. CDR3 length equals 13 residues. V was cut by 4 bases and J by 4 bases, with 8 bases left in between. Germline lookup yields CDR1 SGHTA and CDR2 FQGNSA. CDR3 DNA: TGTGCCAGCAGCTCGACCAACGGAAACACCATATATTTT. Translated, it gives CASSSTNGNTIYF.

The rearrangement uses TRBV7-9 and TRBJ1-5; D is unresolved. There are 14 residues in the CDR3. Trimming left V 1 base short and J 6 bases short, with 10 bases between. Germline-derived CDR1 and CDR2 are SEHNR and FQNEAQ (reference sequence). CDR3 residues: CASSLEGGSQPQHF. For the CDR3, the DNA is TGTGCCAGCAGCTTAGAGGGCGGAAGTCAGCCCCAGCATTTT.

The chain employs TRBV11-2 and TRBJ2-7; 7 bases are shared with TRBD1. This CDR3 region has 15 residues. The germline CDR1 and CDR2 sequences are SGHAT and FQNNGV. V lost 6 bases to trimming and J lost 0 bases; unmatched junction nucleotides: 8. The chain's CDR3 is CASSSTGVHSYEQYF. The CDR3 DNA is TGTGCCAGCAGTTCAACAGGGGTACACTCCTACGAGCAGTACTTC.

The J gene is TRBJ1-2, the V gene TRBV24-1; unclear D gene. This CDR3 is 14 amino acids long. The ends were cut back, 5 bases at V and 3 bases at J, with 12 bases in the middle. Germline values: CDR1 KGHDR, CDR2 SFDVKD. CDR3 sequence reads: CATSGERRDYGYTF. The DNA for the CDR3 is TGTGCCACCAGTGGGGAAAGGCGTGACTATGGCTACACCTTC.

The chain joins TRBV24-1 to TRBJ1-2; no clear D gene. The CDR3 has 14 residues. Germline V lookup: CDR1 KGHDR, CDR2 SFDVKD. V was clipped by 4 bases and J by 2 bases, with 10 bases between them. In DNA, the CDR3 is TGTGCCACCAGTGACCAAGGCCGAAACTATGGCTACACCTTC. Residues: CATSDQGRNYGYTF.

This chain joins TRBV19 and TRBJ2-3; 7 bases are shared with TRBD2. Germline CDR1 LNHDA, CDR2 SQIVND (reference sequence). The CDR3 has 16 residues. Trimming at V came to 7 bases and at J to 3 bases, leaving 13 bases not matched to a gene. CDR3: CASTPSFGRGTDTQYF. For the CDR3, the DNA is TGTGCCAGTACCCCCAGTTTTGGGCGGGGGACAGATACGCAGTATTTT.

The chain links TRBV7-6 to TRBJ2-2; TRBD2 might be the D (5 bases). The CDR3 has 15 amino acids. The V gene lost 2 bases and the J gene lost 4 bases, with 11 bases spanning the gap. CDR1 is SGHVS and CDR2 is FNYEAQ in the germline V gene. In DNA form, the CDR3 reads TGTGCCAGCAGCTTATTGAGGGAGATCACCGGGGAGCTGTTTTTT. Residues: CASSLLREITGELFF.

This clone was seen once. J is TRBJ1-5 and V is TRBV28; 7 nucleotides match TRBD1. The ends lost 5 bases at V and 2 bases at J; junction bases unmatched: 6. The CDR3 sequence is 15 residues long. The V gene's germline CDR1 is MDHEN and CDR2 SYDVKM. The CDR3 nucleotides read TGTGCCAGCAGTAGCCCCGGGACAGGCAATCAGCCCCAGCATTTT. This codes for CASSSPGTGNQPQHF.

The chain carries TRBV10-3 and TRBJ1-1; TRBD1 matches at 7 bases. The length of the CDR3 is 13 residues. With V trimmed by 2 bases and J by 4 bases, 1 base remained unmatched. The germline gives CDR1 ENHRY, CDR2 SYGVKD. The CDR3 sequence is CAISERQGTEAFF. Here the CDR3 DNA reads TGTGCCATCAGTGAGCGACAGGGCACTGAAGCTTTCTTT.

This clone appeared a few times. The chain employs TRBV7-2 and TRBJ1-5; TRBD1 is a possible D gene (6 bases). From germline, CDR1 is SGHTA and CDR2 FQGNSA. V lost 5 bases and J 3 bases, leaving 11 bases between the germline ends. This CDR3 is 14 amino acids long. CDR3 amino acids: CASSRGQLNQPQHF. CDR3 in DNA: TGTGCCAGCAGCAGGGGACAACTCAATCAGCCCCAGCATTTT.

The chain carries TRBV3-1 (or the pseudogene TRBV3-2) and TRBJ2-5; 10 bases align to TRBD1. Germline V gives CDR1 LGHDT, CDR2 YNNKEL (reference sequence). The CDR3 contains 13 residues. V was clipped by 10 bases and J by 5 bases; unmatched bases: 7. This chain's CDR3 is CAIGTGVRETQYF. For the CDR3, the DNA is TGTGCCATCGGGACAGGGGTCCGGGAGACCCAGTACTTC.

The chain couples TRBV5-4 to TRBJ2-3; TRBD1 agrees at 12 bases. CDR3 length equals 20 residues. V gave up 4 bases and J gave up 2 bases; unmatched junction bases: 17. Per germline, CDR1 SGHNT and CDR2 YYREEE (reference sequence). The CDR3 here is CASSEPGQGASRSVTDTQYF. In DNA, the CDR3 is TGTGCCAGCAGCGAACCGGGACAGGGGGCCTCCCGAAGTGTCACAGATACGCAGTATTTT.

In this sample, this clone turned up a few times. The chain recombines TRBV6-1 with TRBJ1-1, with a possible D match to TRBD1 (5 bases). The length of the CDR3 is 13 residues. Germline loops: CDR1 MNHNS, CDR2 SASEGT. V was trimmed by 3 bases and J by 4 bases, leaving 9 bases between them. CDR3 nucleotides: TGTGCCAGCAGTGACCAAGGGGCCACTGAAGCTTTCTTT. This codes for CASSDQGATEAFF.

This clone was recorded a few times. The rearrangement joins TRBV2 to TRBJ2-3; D is unresolved. V lost 7 bases to trimming and J lost 1 base, with 12 bases between them. The CDR3 contains 14 residues. Germline CDR1 and CDR2: SNHLY and FYNNEI. CDR3 loop: CASIASARTDTQYF. Here the CDR3 DNA reads TGTGCCAGCATTGCTAGTGCTCGCACAGATACGCAGTATTTT. Combining the CDR3 with reference TRBV2 and TRBJ2-3 gives the whole variable domain EPEVTQTPSHQVTQMGQEVILRCVPISNHLYFYWYRQILGQKVEFLVSFYNNEISEKSEIFDDQFSVERPDGSNFTLKIRSTKLEDSAMYFCASIASARTDTQYFGPGTRLTVL.

As concerns this clone: Additional DNA sequences in this sample encode the identical CDR3. This chain links TRBV30 with TRBJ1-5; D is unclear. The CDR3 consists of 13 residues. Germline CDR1 and CDR2: GTSNPN and SVGIG (reference sequence). V lost 0 bases, J lost 4 bases, and 7 bases lay in between. The CDR3 sequence: CAWSVLRNQPQHF. The CDR3 coding sequence is TGTGCCTGGAGTGTATTGCGGAATCAGCCCCAGCATTTT.

The rearrangement links TRBV2 to TRBJ1-4; the match to TRBD1 covers 8 bases. Germline assignment: CDR1 SNHLY and CDR2 FYNNEI. V gave up 2 bases and J gave up 7 bases; unmatched junction bases: 3. The CDR3 sequence is 14 residues long. The CDR3 is CASSEQGAGEKLFF. The CDR3 DNA follows: TGTGCCAGCAGTGAACAGGGGGCAGGTGAAAAACTGTTTTTT.

The chain employs TRBV3-1 (or the pseudogene TRBV3-2) and TRBJ2-7; 8 positions match TRBD2. CDR1 and CDR2 (germline): LGHDT, YNNKEL (reference sequence). The V and J ends lost 1 base and 1 base, in that order; junction bases with no gene match: 3. This CDR3 has 15 residues. CDR3 amino acids: CASSQGTSRSYEQYF. The CDR3 DNA sequence: TGTGCCAGCAGCCAAGGGACTAGCCGGTCCTACGAGCAGTACTTC.

V and J are TRBV6-4 and TRBJ2-3; perhaps TRBD2 as D (6 bases). The CDR3 is 17 amino acids. Germline V gene data show CDR1 as MRHNA and CDR2 as SNTAGT. Trimming stripped 0 bases from V and 2 bases from J, with 15 bases between. CDR3: CASSDSQTRIPTDTQYF. CDR3 DNA: TGTGCCAGCAGTGACTCGCAGACTAGGATCCCCACAGATACGCAGTATTTT.